Shown below are 7 T cell receptor beta chains from a single sample sequenced in a study of graft-versus-host responses after intestinal transplantation. Their target antigens are unknown. Libraries were prepared by immunoSEQ multiplex PCR; TCRdb keeps only in-frame clonotypes and omits some of them. Of about 120,000 clones detected, approximately 96% appear once; the ten largest clones hold roughly 3.5%. This sample comprised unstimulated CD8+ T cells sorted from spleen or lymph node cells, obtained before intestinal transplant. The receptors stem from a human donor who received an intestinal transplant.

V gene TRBV19 combines with J gene TRBJ1-1; D is undetermined. V gave up 5 bases and J gave up 1 base, with 11 bases separating them. This CDR3 is built from 14 residues. Germline V gene sequence: CDR1 LNHDA, CDR2 SQIVND (reference sequence). CDR3 sequence (DNA): TGTGCCAGTAGTGTCGACGGGCGGAACACTGAAGCTTTCTTT. It specifies CASSVDGRNTEAFF.

The V and J genes are TRBV15 and TRBJ2-7, with a weak D call TRBD1 (6 bases). This CDR3 is built from 15 residues. The germline gives CDR1 LNHNV, CDR2 YYDKDF (reference sequence). V dropped 1 base and J dropped 5 bases, with 15 bases sitting between them. In nucleotides, the CDR3 is TGTGCCACCAGCAGAGTACCGGGACACCTTAACGAGCAGTACTTC. Translated, it gives CATSRVPGHLNEQYF.

Note on this clone: Other nucleotide sequences in the sample specify the same CDR3. The chain employs TRBV5-8 and TRBJ2-2, with D perhaps TRBD2 (5 bases). The V end lost 0 bases, the J end lost 0 bases, and 9 bases lay between the germline ends. Germline-derived CDR1 and CDR2 are SGHTS and YDEGEE. The CDR3 is 16 amino acids. CDR3 nucleotides: TGTGCCAGCAGCTTGGAGGCGGACTCGAACACCGGGGAGCTGTTTTTT. This encodes CASSLEADSNTGELFF.

This clone was seen once. This chain uses TRBV10-2 with TRBJ1-5; D is uncertain. CDR3 length equals 13 residues. The V gene lost 7 bases and the J gene lost 2 bases, with 9 bases spanning the gap. Germline V gives CDR1 WSHSY, CDR2 SAAADI. The DNA of the CDR3 is TGCGCCAGCACCGACCGGGGCAATCAGCCCCAGCATTTT. Protein product: CASTDRGNQPQHF.

The chain links TRBV5-6 to TRBJ2-5; a weak D match, TRBD2 (5 bases). Germline values: CDR1 SGHDT, CDR2 YYEEEE. The CDR3 totals 15 residues. The V end lost 0 bases, the J end lost 5 bases, and 14 bases lay between the germline ends. The CDR3, as DNA: TGTGCCAGCAGCTTGGCAAATATGAGGAGGGAGACCCAGTACTTC. Translation gives CASSLANMRRETQYF.

This rearrangement joins TRBV28 to TRBJ1-6; D uncertain. There are 17 residues in the CDR3. The V gene's germline CDR1 is MDHEN and CDR2 SYDVKM. The V end lost 0 bases, the J end lost 5 bases, and 14 bases lay between the germline ends. The DNA of the CDR3 is TGTGCCAGCAGTTTATGGGGATTTGGCGACGATAATTCACCCCTCCACTTT. Translating gives CASSLWGFGDDNSPLHF.

The V call is TRBV19, the J call TRBJ2-7; possible D gene TRBD2, 6 bases. Germline V lookup: CDR1 LNHDA, CDR2 SQIVND (reference sequence). V was shortened by 7 bases and J by 3 bases, with 10 bases between the two germline ends. This CDR3 is 12 amino acids long. The CDR3 DNA reads TGTGCCAGTACCAACGGGGGCTACGAGCAGTACTTC. As protein: CASTNGGYEQYF.